This T cell receptor beta chain emerged from a study of T cell responses to AZD1222 COVID-19 vaccine. Study findings and constraints: Following two doses of AZD1222, Spike-specific TCR breadth and depth rose. In a largely white British group with more females than males, clonal diversity was possibly underestimated.

On this clone itself: The antigen is unknown.

TCRdb keeps only in-frame clones here, not all; method: immunoSEQ multiplex PCR. Of about 140,000 clones in the sample, more than 75% were seen once. V lost 1 base and J lost 10; bases outside the gene matches: 7. This CDR3 is built from 15 residues. The genes are TRBV6-7 and TRBJ1-6; 7 bases are shared with TRBD1. TRBV6-7 is labeled an ORF, and its function is uncertain. The source material was peripheral blood, sampled 28 days after the second AZD1222 dose. The TCR comes from an adult who received the AZD1222 COVID-19 vaccine. Here the CDR3 reads CASSYYRGMGSPLHF. CDR3 nucleotide sequence: TGTGCCAGCAGTTACTACAGGGGCATGGGGTCACCCCTCCACTTT.